A selection of T cell receptor beta chains follows, all from one sample in a study of identical twins. MiXCR, applied by TCRdb to the 5' RACE reads, yields one record per CDR3 protein. The data contain some 760,000 distinct CDR3 sequences, roughly 20% of them singletons. This sample also appeared in a second study, on T cells expressing NK-cell markers.

Source material: PBMCs. The source is a woman younger than 35 in good health. Each CDR3 is given with its conserved first and last residue.

V gene	J gene	CDR3 protein
TRBV2	TRBJ1-4	CASRGRGEKLFF
TRBV7-8	TRBJ2-7	CASSLEPQRRSSYEQYF
TRBV20-1	TRBJ2-1	CSAITYNEQFF
TRBV5-1	TRBJ1-5	CASSGGTGVNQPQHF
TRBV29-1	TRBJ1-2	CSVPRQGAEGYTF
TRBV10-3	TRBJ1-1	CAISIGTGALEAFF
TRBV7-9	TRBJ2-3	CASSLAELAGTDTQYF
TRBV5-1	TRBJ1-4	CASSAQGARDNEKLFF
TRBV2	TRBJ2-1	CASLLPGTGRNEQFF
TRBV25-1	TRBJ2-3	CASSAPRRADTQYF
TRBV5-1	TRBJ2-1	CASSTGLATNEQFF
TRBV20-1	TRBJ2-3	CSATLSGRHTDTQYF
TRBV12-3/TRBV12-4	TRBJ2-1	CASSLALLRWEQFF
TRBV7-9	TRBJ1-1	CASSPPLGGGTEAFF
TRBV27	TRBJ2-7	CASSLRAGGPYEQYF
TRBV12-3/TRBV12-4	TRBJ1-5	CASSSQKPQHF
TRBV6-1	TRBJ2-3	CASTNGLASGTDTQYF
TRBV10-3	TRBJ1-5	CAISDNFGQPQHF
TRBV7-9	TRBJ1-6	CASSLPGGASNSPLHF
TRBV20-1	TRBJ2-1	CSASRTVKDNEQFF
TRBV7-2	TRBJ2-7	CASNPLGQGSHEQYF
TRBV7-9	TRBJ1-2	CASSFVVERGYTF
TRBV6-5	TRBJ1-5	CASSSTGGLNQPQHF
TRBV7-2	TRBJ1-1	CASSLYSSLEAFF
TRBV12-3/TRBV12-4	TRBJ1-2	CASSFTAFYGYTF
TRBV12-3/TRBV12-4	TRBJ1-6	CASSSRRRESPLHF
TRBV6-5	TRBJ2-3	CASSYLTGTRGGDTQYF
TRBV12-3/TRBV12-4	TRBJ2-3	CASSFRESSTDTQYF
TRBV4-3	TRBJ1-1	CASSLSGLGDTEAFF
TRBV6-5	TRBJ2-3	CASSSVGGDTQYF
TRBV7-2	TRBJ2-1	CASSLVFGFYQDNEQFF
TRBV29-1	TRBJ1-3	CSVGGQPGGGNTIYF
TRBV15	TRBJ1-1	CATSRDISLNTEAFF
TRBV7-2	TRBJ1-3	CASSSPTGQGDGNTIYF
TRBV6-1	TRBJ2-1	CASSVMGPISYNEQFF
TRBV7-9	TRBJ2-7	CASSRGAFPGEQYF
TRBV9	TRBJ2-3	CASSVRVGDADTQYF
TRBV20-1	TRBJ1-2	CSARLLTEANYGYTF
TRBV6-5	TRBJ2-3	CASSSLQRDTQYF
TRBV11-2	TRBJ2-3	CASSLSGRTPRTQYF
TRBV5-5	TRBJ2-7	CASSGQDRAYEQYF
TRBV7-9	TRBJ1-2	CASRGREANYGYTF
TRBV5-1	TRBJ2-1	CASGSAYNEQFF
TRBV15	TRBJ2-3	CATKRDPTTDTQYF
TRBV20-1	TRBJ2-7	CSARSGEYEQYF
TRBV29-1	TRBJ2-7	CSVDTGYEQYF
TRBV20-1	TRBJ2-5	CSASLRRAQYF
TRBV11-2	TRBJ2-1	CASSSLRGDNEQFF
TRBV12-3/TRBV12-4	TRBJ1-6	CASRPGSSPLHF
TRBV12-5	TRBJ2-5	CASGLVQGYQETQYF
TRBV2	TRBJ2-5	CASGEGRETQYF